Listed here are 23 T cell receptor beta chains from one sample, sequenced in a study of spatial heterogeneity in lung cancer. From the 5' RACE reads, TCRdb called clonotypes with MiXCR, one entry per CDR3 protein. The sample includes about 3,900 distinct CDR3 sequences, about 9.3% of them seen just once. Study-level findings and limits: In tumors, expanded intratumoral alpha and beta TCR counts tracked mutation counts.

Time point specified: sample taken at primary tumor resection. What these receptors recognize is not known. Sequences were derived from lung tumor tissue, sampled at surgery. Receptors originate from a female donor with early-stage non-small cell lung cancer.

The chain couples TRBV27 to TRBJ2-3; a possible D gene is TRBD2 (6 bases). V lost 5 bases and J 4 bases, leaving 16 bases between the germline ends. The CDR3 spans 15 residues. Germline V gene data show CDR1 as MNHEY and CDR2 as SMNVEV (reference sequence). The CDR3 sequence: CASSRRASVADTQYF. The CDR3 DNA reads TGTGCCAGCAGTCGAAGAGCTAGCGTCGCAGATACGCAGTATTTT.

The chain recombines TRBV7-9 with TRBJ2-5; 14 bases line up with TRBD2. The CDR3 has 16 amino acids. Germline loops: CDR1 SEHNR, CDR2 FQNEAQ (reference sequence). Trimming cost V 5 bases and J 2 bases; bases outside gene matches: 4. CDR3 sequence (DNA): TGTGCCAGCAGCAAGCGACTAGCGGGAGGGCAAGAGACCCAGTACTTC. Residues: CASSKRLAGGQETQYF.

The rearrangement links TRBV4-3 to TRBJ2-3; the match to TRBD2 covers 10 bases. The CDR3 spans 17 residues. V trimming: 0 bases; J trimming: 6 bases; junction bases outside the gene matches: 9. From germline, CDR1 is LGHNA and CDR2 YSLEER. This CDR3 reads CASSQDPAGGPRDTQYF. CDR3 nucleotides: TGCGCCAGCAGCCAAGACCCAGCGGGGGGGCCAAGGGATACGCAGTATTTT.

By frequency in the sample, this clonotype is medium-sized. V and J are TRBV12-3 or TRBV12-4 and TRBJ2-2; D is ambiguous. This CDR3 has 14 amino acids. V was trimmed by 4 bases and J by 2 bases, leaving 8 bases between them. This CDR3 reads CASSYSYNTGELFF. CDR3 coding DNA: TGTGCCAGCAGTTACTCGTACAACACCGGGGAGCTGTTTTTT.

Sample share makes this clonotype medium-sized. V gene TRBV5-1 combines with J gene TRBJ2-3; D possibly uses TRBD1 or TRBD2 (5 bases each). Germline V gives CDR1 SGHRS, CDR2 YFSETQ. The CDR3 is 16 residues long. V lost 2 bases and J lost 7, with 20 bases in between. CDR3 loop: CASSLPRDPKVNTQYF. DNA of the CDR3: TGCGCCAGCAGCTTACCCCGGGACCCCAAGGTGAATACGCAGTATTTT.

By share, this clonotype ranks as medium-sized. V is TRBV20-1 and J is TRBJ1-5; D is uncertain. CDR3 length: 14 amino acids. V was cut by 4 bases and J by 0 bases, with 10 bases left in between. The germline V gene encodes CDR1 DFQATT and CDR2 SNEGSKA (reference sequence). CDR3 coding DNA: TGCAGTGCTACCTCCCCATATAGCAATCAGCCCCAGCATTTT. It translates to CSATSPYSNQPQHF.

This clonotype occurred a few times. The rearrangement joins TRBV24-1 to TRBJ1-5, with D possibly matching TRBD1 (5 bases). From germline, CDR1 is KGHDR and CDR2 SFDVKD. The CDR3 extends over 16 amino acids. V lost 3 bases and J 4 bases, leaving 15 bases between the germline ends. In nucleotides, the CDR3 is TGTGCCACCAGTGATGTCAGGGCTTTGGGGAATCAGCCCCAGCATTTT. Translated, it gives CATSDVRALGNQPQHF.

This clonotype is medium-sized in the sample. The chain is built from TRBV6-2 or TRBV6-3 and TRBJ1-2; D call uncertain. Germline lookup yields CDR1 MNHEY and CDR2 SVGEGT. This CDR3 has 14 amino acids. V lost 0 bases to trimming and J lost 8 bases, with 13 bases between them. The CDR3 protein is CASSYSNLIGGYTF. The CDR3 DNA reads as TGTGCCAGCAGTTACTCGAACCTTATCGGGGGCTACACCTTC.

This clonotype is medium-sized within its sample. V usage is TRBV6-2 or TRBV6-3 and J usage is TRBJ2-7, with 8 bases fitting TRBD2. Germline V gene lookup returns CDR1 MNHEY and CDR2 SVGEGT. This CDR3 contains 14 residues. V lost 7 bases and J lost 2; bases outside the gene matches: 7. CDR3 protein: CASTHQRGTYEQYF. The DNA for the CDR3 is TGTGCCAGCACCCATCAGCGGGGGACCTACGAGCAGTACTTC.

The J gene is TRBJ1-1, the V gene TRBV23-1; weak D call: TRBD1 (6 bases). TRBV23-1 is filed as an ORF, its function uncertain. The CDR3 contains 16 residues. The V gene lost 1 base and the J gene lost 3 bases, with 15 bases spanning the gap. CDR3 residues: CASSQYKGGADTEAFF. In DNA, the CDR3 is TGCGCCAGCAGTCAATACAAGGGGGGTGCGGACACTGAAGCTTTCTTT.

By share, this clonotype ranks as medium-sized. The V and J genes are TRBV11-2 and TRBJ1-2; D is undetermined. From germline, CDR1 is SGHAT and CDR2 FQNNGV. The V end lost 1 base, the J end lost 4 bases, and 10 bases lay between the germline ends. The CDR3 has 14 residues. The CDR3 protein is CASSLVSPSYGYTF. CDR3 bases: TGTGCCAGCAGCTTAGTCAGCCCCTCCTATGGCTACACCTTC.

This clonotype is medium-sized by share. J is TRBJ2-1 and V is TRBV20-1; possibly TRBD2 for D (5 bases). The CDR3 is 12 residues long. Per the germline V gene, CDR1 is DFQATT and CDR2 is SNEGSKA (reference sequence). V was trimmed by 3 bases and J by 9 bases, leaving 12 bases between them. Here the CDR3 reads CSASFGLGEQFF. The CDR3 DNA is TGCAGTGCTAGCTTTGGACTGGGTGAGCAGTTCTTC.

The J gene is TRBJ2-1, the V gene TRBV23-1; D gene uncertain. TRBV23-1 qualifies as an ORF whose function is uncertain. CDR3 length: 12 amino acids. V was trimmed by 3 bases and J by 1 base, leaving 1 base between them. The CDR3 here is CASSQSYNEQFF. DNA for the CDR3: TGCGCCAGCAGTCAGTCCTACAATGAGCAGTTCTTC.

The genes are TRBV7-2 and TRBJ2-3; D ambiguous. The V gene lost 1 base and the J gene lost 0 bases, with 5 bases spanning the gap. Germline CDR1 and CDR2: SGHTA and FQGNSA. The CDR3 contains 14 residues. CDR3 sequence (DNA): TGTGCCAGCAGCTTAGATGGTAGCACAGATACGCAGTATTTT. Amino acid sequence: CASSLDGSTDTQYF.

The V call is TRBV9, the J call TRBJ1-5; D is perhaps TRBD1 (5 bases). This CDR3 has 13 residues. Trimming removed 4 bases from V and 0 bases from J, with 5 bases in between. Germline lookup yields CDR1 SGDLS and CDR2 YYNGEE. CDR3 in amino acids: CASSRGSNQPQHF. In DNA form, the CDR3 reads TGTGCCAGCAGCAGGGGTAGCAATCAGCCCCAGCATTTT. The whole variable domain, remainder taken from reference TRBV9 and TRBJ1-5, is DSGVTQTPKHLITATGQRVTLRCSPRSGDLSVYWYQQSLDQGLQFLIQYYNGEERAKGNILERFSAQQFPDLHSELNLSSLELGDSALYFCASSRGSNQPQHFGDGTRLSIL.

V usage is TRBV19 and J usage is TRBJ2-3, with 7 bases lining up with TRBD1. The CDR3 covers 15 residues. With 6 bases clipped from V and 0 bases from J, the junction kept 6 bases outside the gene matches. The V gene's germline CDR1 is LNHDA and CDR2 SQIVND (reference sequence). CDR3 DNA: TGTGCCAGTAGGGGACAGAAATTAAGCACAGATACGCAGTATTTT. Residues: CASRGQKLSTDTQYF.

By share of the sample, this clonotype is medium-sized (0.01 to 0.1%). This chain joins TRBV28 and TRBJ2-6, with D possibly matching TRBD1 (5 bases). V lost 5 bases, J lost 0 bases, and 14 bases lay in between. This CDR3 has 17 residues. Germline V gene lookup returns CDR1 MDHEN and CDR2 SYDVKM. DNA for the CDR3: TGTGCCAGCAGTAAGACAGAATTACACTCTGGGGCCAACGTCCTGACTTTC. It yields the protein CASSKTELHSGANVLTF.

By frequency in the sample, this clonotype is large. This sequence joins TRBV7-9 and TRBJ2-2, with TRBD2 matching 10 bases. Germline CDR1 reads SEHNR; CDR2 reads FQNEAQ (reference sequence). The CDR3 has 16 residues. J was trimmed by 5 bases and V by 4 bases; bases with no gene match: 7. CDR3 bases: TGTGCCAGCAGCTACCGGGGACTAGCGTGGACCGGGGAGCTGTTTTTT. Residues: CASSYRGLAWTGELFF.

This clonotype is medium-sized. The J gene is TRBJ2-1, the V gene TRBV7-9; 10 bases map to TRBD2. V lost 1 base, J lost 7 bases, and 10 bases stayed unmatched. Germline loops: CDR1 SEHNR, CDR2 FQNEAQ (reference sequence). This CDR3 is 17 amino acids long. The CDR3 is CASSLGPWTSGGNEQFF. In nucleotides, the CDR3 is TGTGCCAGCAGCTTAGGACCGTGGACTAGCGGAGGGAATGAGCAGTTCTTC.

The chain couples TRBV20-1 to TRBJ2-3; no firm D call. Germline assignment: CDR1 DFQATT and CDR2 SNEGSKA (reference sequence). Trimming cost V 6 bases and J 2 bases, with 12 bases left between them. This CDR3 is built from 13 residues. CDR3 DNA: TGCAGTGCCCAGACTGGGCCCACAGATACGCAGTATTTT. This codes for CSAQTGPTDTQYF.

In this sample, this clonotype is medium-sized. The CDR3 region has the DNA TGTGCCAGCAGCCTGGGACGGGATGAAGCTTTCTTT. Protein sequence: CASSLGRDEAFF. The V and J genes are TRBV5-5 and TRBJ1-1; the D gene is possibly TRBD1 (5 bases). The V end lost 4 bases, the J end lost 7 bases, and 11 bases lay between the germline ends. The CDR3 covers 12 residues. CDR1 is SGHKS, CDR2 YYEKEE, per germline (reference sequence).

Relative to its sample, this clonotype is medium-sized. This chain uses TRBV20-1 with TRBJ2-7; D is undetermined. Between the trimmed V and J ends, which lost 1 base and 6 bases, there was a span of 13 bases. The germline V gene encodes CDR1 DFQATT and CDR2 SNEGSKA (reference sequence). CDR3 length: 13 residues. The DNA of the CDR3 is TGCAGTGCTAGAGTGTGGCAGGCCGGCGAGCAGTACTTC. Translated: CSARVWQAGEQYF.

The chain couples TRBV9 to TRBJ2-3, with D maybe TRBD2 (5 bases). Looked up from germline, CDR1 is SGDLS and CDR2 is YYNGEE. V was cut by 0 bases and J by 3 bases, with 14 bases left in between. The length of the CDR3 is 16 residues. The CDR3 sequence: CASSVVASPTTDTQYF. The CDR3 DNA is TGTGCCAGCAGCGTAGTGGCTAGCCCTACTACAGATACGCAGTATTTT.